The 7 T cell receptor beta chains below were found in one sample sequenced in a study of cytomegalovirus exposure and HLA in healthy donors. The PCR made use of 60 Vbeta and 13 Jbeta primers. The assay was immunoSEQ multiplex PCR, and TCRdb's table has in-frame clones only and misses some. The sample lists approximately 300,000 clones, about four fifths occurring once. Sequenced: PBMCs. The receptor source for this set is a girl aged 2 to 10 in good health and CMV-seronegative.

This chain links TRBV7-8 with TRBJ2-1, with 7 nucleotides matching TRBD2. Germline V gene lookup returns CDR1 SGHVS and CDR2 FQNEAQ. The V segment lost 4 bases and the J segment 3 bases; nucleotides outside the gene matches: 15. The CDR3 length is 18 residues. CDR3: CASSYYARMIAGYNEQFF. For the CDR3, the DNA is TGTGCCAGCAGCTATTACGCTCGTATGATAGCGGGCTACAATGAGCAGTTCTTC.

The J gene is TRBJ1-6, the V gene TRBV7-2; maybe TRBD1 (6 bases). V shed 1 base and J shed 1 base, with 14 bases lying between them. This CDR3 has 18 amino acids. Germline V gene lookup returns CDR1 SGHTA and CDR2 FQGNSA. This chain's CDR3 is CASSLVGGGGSYNSPLHF. In DNA, the CDR3 is TGTGCCAGCAGCTTAGTAGGGGGAGGGGGGTCCTATAATTCACCCCTCCACTTT.

This clone has just one count. V is TRBV7-7 and J is TRBJ2-2; 10 bases line up with TRBD1. The V gene end was trimmed by 0 bases and the J gene end by 4 bases; junction bases not matched to a gene: 2. From germline, CDR1 is SSHAT and CDR2 FNYEAQ (reference sequence). This CDR3 is 16 amino acids long. In DNA, the CDR3 is TGTGCCAGCAGCTTAGCGGGACAGGGGACCACCGGGGAGCTGTTTTTT. It is translated as CASSLAGQGTTGELFF.

The V and J genes are TRBV6-5 and TRBJ2-1; D might be TRBD2 (7 bases). Germline V lookup: CDR1 MNHEY, CDR2 SVGAGI. The V end was cut by 7 bases, the J end by 2 bases, with 12 bases between. The CDR3 is made up of 14 amino acids. DNA for the CDR3: TGTGCCAGCAACGGGGGGCTTGCCTACAATGAGCAGTTCTTC. It yields the protein CASNGGLAYNEQFF.

This clone was seen just once. The V gene is TRBV9, the J gene TRBJ2-7, with 9 nucleotides matching TRBD2. Trimming cost V 3 bases and J 2 bases; bases outside gene matches: 6. The CDR3 covers 15 residues. The germline V gene encodes CDR1 SGDLS and CDR2 YYNGEE. CDR3 nucleotide sequence: TGTGCCAGCAGCGAGGGCGGGGGGGCCCCCTACGAGCAGTACTTC. Amino acids: CASSEGGGAPYEQYF.

The J gene is TRBJ2-7, the V gene TRBV10-2; a possible D gene is TRBD2 (5 bases). Germline V lookup: CDR1 WSHSY, CDR2 SAAADI. CDR3 length equals 12 residues. The CDR3 protein is CATGVVISEQYF. CDR3 nucleotide sequence: TGCGCAACCGGGGTAGTAATCTCCGAGCAGTACTTC.

This clone was counted once. The genes are TRBV27 and TRBJ2-5, with TRBD2 matching 10 bases. Germline V gene sequence: CDR1 MNHEY, CDR2 SMNVEV (reference sequence). The CDR3 is 19 residues long. Trimming removed 2 bases from V and 2 bases from J; junction bases left unmatched: 14. The CDR3, as DNA: TGTGCCAGCAGTTTAAGTGGGCTAGCGGGAGTTGGACAACAAGAGACCCAGTACTTC. Its translation: CASSLSGLAGVGQQETQYF.